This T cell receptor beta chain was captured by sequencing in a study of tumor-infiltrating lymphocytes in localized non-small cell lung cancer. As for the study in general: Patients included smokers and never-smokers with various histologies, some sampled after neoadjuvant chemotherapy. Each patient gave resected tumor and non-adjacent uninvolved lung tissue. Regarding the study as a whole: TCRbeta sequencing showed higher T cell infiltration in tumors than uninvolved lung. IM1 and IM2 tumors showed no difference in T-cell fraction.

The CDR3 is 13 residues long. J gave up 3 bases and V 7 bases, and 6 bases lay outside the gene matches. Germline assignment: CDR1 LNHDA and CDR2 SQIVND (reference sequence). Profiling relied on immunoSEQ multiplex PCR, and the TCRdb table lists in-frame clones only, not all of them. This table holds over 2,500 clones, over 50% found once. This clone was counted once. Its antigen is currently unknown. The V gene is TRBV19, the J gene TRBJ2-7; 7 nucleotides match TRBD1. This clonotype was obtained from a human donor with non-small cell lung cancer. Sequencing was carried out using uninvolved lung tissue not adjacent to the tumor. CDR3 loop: CASTGQVGYEQYF. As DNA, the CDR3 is TGTGCCAGTACCGGACAGGTTGGCTACGAGCAGTACTTC.